These 10 T cell receptor beta chains were all obtained from the same sample, sequenced in a study of T cells in Graves' hyperthyroidism and ophthalmopathy. RNA transcripts yielded amplified TCR beta CDR3 regions. During a first-round RT-PCR of the TCR CDR3, the HTBI primer set was used. Via MiXCR, TCRdb re-called the multiplex PCR reads, giving one row per CDR3 protein. The sample records a few hundred thousand distinct CDR3 sequences, roughly 14% being singletons. The sequencing input was blood. These receptors were collected from a woman under 40 with Graves' ophthalmopathy.

This clonotype was detected many times. V and J are TRBV6-2 or TRBV6-3 and TRBJ2-5; 7 positions match TRBD1. The CDR3 covers 13 residues. J gave up 4 bases and V 4 bases, and 3 bases lay outside the gene matches. The V gene's germline CDR1 is MNHEY and CDR2 SVGEGT. CDR3 in amino acids: CASSSGTAETQYF. CDR3 nucleotide sequence: TGTGCCAGCAGTTCCGGGACAGCAGAGACCCAGTACTTC.

This clonotype was counted many times. The genes are TRBV18 and TRBJ2-1; D is unclear. Germline loops: CDR1 KGHSH, CDR2 LQKENI. This CDR3 region has 15 residues. Trimming removed 3 bases from V and 0 bases from J, with 9 bases in between. CDR3: CASSPQVSSYNEQFF. CDR3 DNA sequence: TGTGCCAGCTCACCTCAGGTTAGCTCCTACAATGAGCAGTTCTTC.

Many counts were recorded for this clonotype. The chain carries TRBV30 and TRBJ1-1; the D gene is possibly TRBD1 (5 bases). Germline loops: CDR1 GTSNPN, CDR2 SVGIG (reference sequence). V was shortened by 3 bases and J by 0 bases, with 11 bases between the two germline ends. The CDR3 is 14 residues long. The CDR3: CAWRSDSVNTEAFF. CDR3 nucleotides: TGTGCCTGGAGATCCGACAGCGTGAACACTGAAGCTTTCTTT.

There are many counts of this clonotype. The rearrangement links TRBV25-1 to TRBJ2-7, with unresolved D. Trimming took off 2 bases at V and 6 bases at J, with 8 bases between the two ends. The CDR3 is made up of 12 amino acids. Germline assignment: CDR1 MGHDK and CDR2 SYGVNS. This CDR3 is CASSEGLREQYF. The CDR3 DNA sequence: TGTGCCAGCAGTGAAGGTCTTCGCGAGCAGTACTTC.

Many counts were recorded for this clonotype. V is TRBV15 and J is TRBJ1-2; D is perhaps TRBD1 (5 bases). This CDR3 has 14 residues. Trimming took 0 bases from V and 4 from J, leaving 9 bases between them. CDR1 LNHNV and CDR2 YYDKDF come from the germline V gene (reference sequence). CDR3 coding DNA: TGTGCCACCAGCAGAGAGGGCGGGACCTATGGCTACACCTTC. This translates into CATSREGGTYGYTF.

The sample holds many counts of this clonotype. The V gene is TRBV14, the J gene TRBJ2-7; 7 positions agree with TRBD1. CDR3 length equals 13 residues. The germline CDR1 and CDR2 sequences are SGHDN and FVKESK. V was clipped by 3 bases and J by 3 bases; unmatched bases: 2. CDR3 sequence (DNA): TGTGCCAGCAGCCACCGGACAGGCTACGAGCAGTACTTC. Translating gives CASSHRTGYEQYF.

The genes are TRBV12-3 or TRBV12-4 and TRBJ2-2; 7 bases align to TRBD2. This CDR3 is 14 amino acids long. V was clipped by 3 bases and J by 6 bases; unmatched bases: 4. The CDR3 protein is CASSFGGGAGELFF. Written as DNA, the CDR3 is TGTGCCAGCAGTTTTGGGGGGGGAGCCGGGGAGCTGTTTTTT.

Ten or more counts support this clonotype. This chain uses TRBV12-5 with TRBJ2-3; 12 positions agree with TRBD1. Per the germline V gene, CDR1 is LGHNT and CDR2 is FRNRAP. Trimming removed 0 bases from V and 7 bases from J; junction bases left unmatched: 5. The length of the CDR3 is 16 residues. The CDR3 protein is CASGLVRDRGRNTQYF. CDR3 nucleotide sequence: TGTGCTAGTGGTTTGGTCCGGGACAGGGGGCGAAATACGCAGTATTTT.

This clonotype was observed at least ten times. The V call is TRBV9, the J call TRBJ2-1; D is possibly TRBD2 (5 bases). Germline V gene lookup returns CDR1 SGDLS and CDR2 YYNGEE. This CDR3 is built from 14 residues. V lost 2 bases and J lost 8, with 14 bases in between. The CDR3 here is CASSVEGAVYEQFF. DNA for the CDR3: TGTGCCAGCAGCGTTGAGGGCGCAGTATATGAGCAGTTCTTC.

The chain carries TRBV5-6 and TRBJ2-1, with D possibly TRBD2 on 5 matching bases. The CDR3 extends over 12 amino acids. V dropped 2 bases and J dropped 9 bases, with 9 bases sitting between them. Germline V lookup: CDR1 SGHDT, CDR2 YYEEEE. The CDR3 is CASSFLAGEQFF. For the CDR3, the DNA is TGTGCCAGCAGCTTCCTAGCCGGTGAGCAGTTCTTC.